These T cell receptor beta chains were read from a single sample in a study of long-term antiretroviral therapy in people with HIV. Only in-frame clones appear in the TCRdb table, and some are missing; sequencing was by immunoSEQ multiplex PCR. The sample lists around 25,000 clones, about four fifths occurring once. The source material was unsorted PBMCs, sampled 4.4 years after starting antiretroviral therapy. The receptor source for this set is a man aged 30 to 39 with HIV. Both conserved end residues are part of each CDR3. D genes are given only for firm matches. Size is stated for part of the rows, as once, few or many counts, or as a class when the clone is expanded.

abundance,v_gene,len,j_gene,d_gene,CDR3nt,CDR3aa
.,TRBV6-5,15,TRBJ1-1,.,TGTGCCAGCAGTTACAACTGGGGAACGAACACTGAAGCTTTCTTT,CASSYNWGTNTEAFF
.,TRBV10-3,17,TRBJ2-3,TRBD2,TGTGCCATCAGTCCGGGACTAGCGGGGGGGTTCACAGATACGCAGTATTTT,CAISPGLAGGFTDTQYF
.,TRBV5-1,15,TRBJ2-2,.,TGCGCCAGCAGCTTGGCCCAATCGAACACCGGGGAGCTGTTTTTT,CASSLAQSNTGELFF
once,TRBV5-1,15,TRBJ1-1,.,TGCGCCAGCAGCTTGGCCGTGGGGGGAGGAACTGAAGCTTTCTTT,CASSLAVGGGTEAFF
.,TRBV6-5,16,TRBJ2-2,TRBD1,TGTGCCAGCAGTTACCAGGACAGGCTGAACACCGGGGAGCTGTTTTTT,CASSYQDRLNTGELFF
few,TRBV7-9,16,TRBJ2-7,.,TGTGCCAGCAGCCCCTCCTGGCAGGGGGGATACTACGAGCAGTACTTC,CASSPSWQGGYYEQYF
.,TRBV5-6,14,TRBJ2-1,.,TGTGCCAGCTCCGTGGAGGGGCCCTACAATGAGCAGTTCTTC,CASSVEGPYNEQFF
few,TRBV19,13,TRBJ1-3,.,TGTGCCAGTAGTATATCACCGAGAAACACCATATATTTT,CASSISPRNTIYF
.,TRBV6-1,17,TRBJ2-7,TRBD1,TGTGCCAGCAGTGAAGACGCGGGGGACAGGGGGCTCTACGAGCAGTACTTC,CASSEDAGDRGLYEQYF
few,TRBV6-5,14,TRBJ1-2,.,TGTGCCAGCAGTTACTCGGGACAACCCTATGGCTACACCTTC,CASSYSGQPYGYTF
.,TRBV7-9,11,TRBJ1-1,.,TGTGCCGGGGGCGGAGGCACTGAAGCTTTCTTT,CAGGGGTEAFF
.,TRBV27,13,TRBJ1-1,.,TGTGCCAGCAGTTCGACGGTGAACACTGAAGCTTTCTTT,CASSSTVNTEAFF
.,TRBV7-3,17,TRBJ2-3,.,TGTGCCAGCAGCTTAAGAGGGGGAGCCGAGGTGATTGATACGCAGTATTTT,CASSLRGGAEVIDTQYF
once,TRBV29-1,13,TRBJ2-7,TRBD1,TGCAGCGTCCTTGGGACAGGAGACTACGAGCAGTACTTC,CSVLGTGDYEQYF
.,TRBV19,11,TRBJ1-1,TRBD1,TGTGCCAGTTTACAGGGGGCTGAAGCTTTCTTT,CASLQGAEAFF
.,TRBV7-9,14,TRBJ2-7,.,TGTGCCAGCAGCCGGACCGTGGGACCCTACGAGCAGTACTTC,CASSRTVGPYEQYF
.,TRBV29-1,14,TRBJ2-7,.,TGCAGCGTTGAAGATGACAGCGGTTACTACGAGCAGTACTTC,CSVEDDSGYYEQYF
.,TRBV19,14,TRBJ2-1,.,TGTGCCACCCGATCTGCTGAGGGGGACAATGAGCAGTTCTTC,CATRSAEGDNEQFF
.,TRBV25-1,17,TRBJ1-2,TRBD1,TGTGCCAGCAGTCCTGGGGGGGACAGGGCATCTTCTAGCGGCTACACCTTC,CASSPGGDRASSSGYTF
.,TRBV5-4,14,TRBJ1-1,.,TGTGCCAGCAGCTGGTCGGAGGGACACGCTGAAGCTTTCTTT,CASSWSEGHAEAFF
.,TRBV19,14,TRBJ2-7,TRBD1,TGTGCCAGTAGTGTTGCAGGGGGCCTAGCCGAGCAGTACTTC,CASSVAGGLAEQYF
.,TRBV7-9,14,TRBJ2-7,.,TGTGCCAGCAGCTTAGAGAGAGGTCCCTACGAGCAGTACTTC,CASSLERGPYEQYF
.,TRBV6-5,15,TRBJ1-2,.,TGTGCCAGCAGTTCCTCGGGGGCGGACCCGGGTGGCTACACCTTC,CASSSSGADPGGYTF
.,TRBV5-6,15,TRBJ1-2,.,TGTGCCAGCAGTTCAGCTCGGGGGAGAACCTATGGCTACACCTTC,CASSSARGRTYGYTF
.,TRBV6-5,14,TRBJ2-7,TRBD1,TGTGCCAGCACTCCCGGGACAGGTCCCTACGAGCAGTACTTC,CASTPGTGPYEQYF
.,TRBV19,13,TRBJ1-1,.,TGTGCCAGTAGTATAGCGAGGGGCAGTGAAGCTTTCTTT,CASSIARGSEAFF
.,TRBV4-3,16,TRBJ2-2,.,TGCGCCAGCAGCCAAGATGTTCGAGACAGAAAAAGGGAGCTGTTTTTT,CASSQDVRDRKRELFF
.,TRBV5-1,16,TRBJ1-2,.,TGCGCCAGCAGCCAGAGGGGGGGGAGAGGAGTGGACGGCTACACCTTC,CASSQRGGRGVDGYTF
.,TRBV7-6,13,TRBJ1-1,.,TGTGCCAGCAGTCTACTAATGAACACTGAAGCTTTCTTT,CASSLLMNTEAFF
.,TRBV5-1,12,TRBJ2-1,TRBD1,TGCGCCAGCAGCCCGACAGGGAATGAGCAGTTCTTC,CASSPTGNEQFF
.,TRBV27,13,TRBJ2-7,.,TGTGCCAGCCGTTTTGACGGCTCCTACGAGCAGTACTTC,CASRFDGSYEQYF
.,TRBV15,20,TRBJ2-6,TRBD1,TGTGCCACCAGCAGAGGCACCCTGGACAGGGCCAACTCTGGGGCCAACGTCCTGACTTTC,CATSRGTLDRANSGANVLTF
.,TRBV28,13,TRBJ2-7,.,TGTGCCAGCAGTTTGGTCTTCTCCTACGAGCAGTACTTC,CASSLVFSYEQYF
.,TRBV5-4,14,TRBJ2-7,TRBD1,TGTGCCAGCAGCTTGGGGACAGGGGGATACGAGCAGTACTTC,CASSLGTGGYEQYF
.,TRBV28,19,TRBJ2-3,.,TGTGCCAGCACCAGTTGGGGGGAGGCACTCGGCAGGGGCACAGATACGCAGTATTTT,CASTSWGEALGRGTDTQYF
.,TRBV29-1,14,TRBJ2-5,.,TGCAGCGTTGAAGATGGCAGGGCCGGGGAAACCCAGTACTTC,CSVEDGRAGETQYF
.,TRBV23-1,14,TRBJ1-2,.,TGCGCCAGCAGTCAACGGGGGGGGCTCTATGGCTACACCTTC,CASSQRGGLYGYTF
.,TRBV5-1,16,TRBJ1-2,TRBD1,TGCGCCAGCAGCTCCATTACAGGGGGCGCCGACTATGGCTACACCTTC,CASSSITGGADYGYTF
few,TRBV7-6,14,TRBJ1-6,TRBD1,TGTGCCAGCAGCCCCGGGACAGATAATTCACCCCTCCACTTT,CASSPGTDNSPLHF
.,TRBV7-9,15,TRBJ2-3,TRBD2,TGTGCCAGCAGCTTAGAAGCGGGAGTGGTAGATACGCAGTATTTT,CASSLEAGVVDTQYF
.,TRBV25-1,16,TRBJ1-2,.,TGTGCCAGCAGTGCCCGCTTAGCCCCTAGACGCTATGGCTACACCTTC,CASSARLAPRRYGYTF
.,TRBV18,15,TRBJ2-7,.,TGTGCCAGCTCACCGGTTGAGGGGCTTTCAAACGAGCAGTACTTC,CASSPVEGLSNEQYF
once,TRBV9,14,TRBJ2-1,.,TGTGCCAGCAGCCCTCGGACTGCCTACAATGAGCAGTTCTTC,CASSPRTAYNEQFF
.,TRBV25-1,13,TRBJ2-3,.,TGTGCCAGCAGTGTGGGGGTTGCGGATACGCAGTATTTT,CASSVGVADTQYF
.,TRBV6-5,12,TRBJ1-5,.,TGTGCCATCGGGGGTGGCAATCAGCCCCAGCATTTT,CAIGGGNQPQHF
.,TRBV5-6,15,TRBJ1-1,.,TGTGCCAGCAGCTTCTTTTCGGACGATTATGCTGAAGCTTTCTTT,CASSFFSDDYAEAFF
.,TRBV7-2,14,TRBJ1-1,.,TGTGCCAGCAGCATTGGGGACGCCTACACTGAAGCTTTCTTT,CASSIGDAYTEAFF
.,TRBV5-1,17,TRBJ2-1,.,TGCGCCAGCAGCTGGCAAGAGGCCCCCCTAGAAAATCTTGAGCAGTTCTTC,CASSWQEAPLENLEQFF
once,TRBV2,13,TRBJ1-1,.,TGTGCCAGCAAAGGACGCTGGGGCACTGAAGCTTTCTTT,CASKGRWGTEAFF
few,TRBV4-1,15,TRBJ2-7,.,TGCGCCAGCAGCCAAGTCGCAGGGAGCGCCTACGAGCAGTACTTC,CASSQVAGSAYEQYF
.,TRBV6-5,13,TRBJ1-1,.,TGTGCCAGCAGTTACGGAAGGAACACTGAAGCTTTCTTT,CASSYGRNTEAFF
once,TRBV21-1,16,TRBJ1-1,.,TGTGCCAGCAGCAAAGACGGGGACAGGGAGGGCACTGAAGCTTTCTTT,CASSKDGDREGTEAFF
.,TRBV5-6,12,TRBJ2-7,.,TGTGCCAGCAGCTTGCAGACCTGGGGGCAGTACTTC,CASSLQTWGQYF
.,TRBV4-3,14,TRBJ1-2,.,TGCGCCAGCAGCCAAGATAGGGTGCCCCAAGGCTACACCTTC,CASSQDRVPQGYTF
few,TRBV25-1,15,TRBJ2-7,.,TGTGCCAGCAGTGAAACCGGGACTCTTACCTACGAGCAGTACTTC,CASSETGTLTYEQYF
once,TRBV10-1,16,TRBJ2-3,.,TGCGCCAGCAGTGAAGAAAGGGTCGGTTCCACAGATACGCAGTATTTT,CASSEERVGSTDTQYF